The table lists the clone carrying this T cell receptor beta chain with a few counts. The data stem from a study of blood T cell repertoires in COVID-19. Study-wide context: Samples of COVID-19 (acute and convalescent) were obtained from the United States, Italy and Spain.

The germline gives CDR1 SNHLY, CDR2 FYNNEI. The CDR3 is 15 residues long. Trimming shortened V by 6 bases and J by 3 bases, and 17 bases separated the two germline ends. The protocol was immunoSEQ multiplex PCR, while the TCRdb copy is restricted to in-frame clones and leaves out a portion. The data contain 250,000 to 350,000 clones, just under 90% of them singletons. The study recruited people aged roughly 18 to 95 years across approximately 25 US areas. Shortly before study entry, within 2 weeks, exposed participants had met a COVID-19 case. The specimen was PBMCs or T cells enriched from blood (not recorded which). The chain links TRBV2 to TRBJ1-2, with D possibly matching TRBD1 (6 bases). This receptor was obtained from a woman aged 45-65 years who had been exposed to COVID-19. CDR3 sequence reads: CASSVRPGVHYGYTF. CDR3 coding DNA: TGTGCCAGCAGCGTAAGACCAGGGGTTCACTATGGCTACACCTTC.